These T cell receptor beta chains were read from a single sample in a study of T cells in Graves' hyperthyroidism and ophthalmopathy. TCRdb ran MiXCR on the multiplex PCR reads and lists one entry per CDR3 protein. The table shows approximately 400,000 distinct CDR3 sequences, with about 14% occurring only once. Material for sequencing was blood. These receptors were taken from a woman aged 60-75 years with Graves' hyperthyroidism. Each CDR3 is given with its conserved first and last residue. Each record gives: D gene, J gene, clone size, V gene, CDR3 protein, CDR3 DNA. The D gene is left open where the match is weak. A clone size is listed for some rows: how often the clone was seen (once, few, many), or a class if it is expanded.

d_gene: TRBD2; j_gene: TRBJ2-3; abundance: many; v_gene: TRBV6-1; CDR3aa: CASSALAGGPTDTQYF; CDR3nt: TGTGCCAGCAGTGCGCTAGCGGGAGGCCCCACAGATACGCAGTATTTT
d_gene: .; j_gene: TRBJ2-2; abundance: .; v_gene: TRBV9; CDR3aa: CASSPSSADTGELLF; CDR3nt: TGTGCCAGCAGCCCGTCTAGCGCAGACACCGGGGAGCTGCTTTTT
d_gene: TRBD1; j_gene: TRBJ2-6; abundance: .; v_gene: TRBV6-5; CDR3aa: CASSFSGTGAGANVLTF; CDR3nt: TGTGCCAGCAGTTTCTCCGGGACAGGGGCTGGGGCCAACGTCCTGACTTTC
d_gene: TRBD1; j_gene: TRBJ2-7; abundance: many; v_gene: TRBV11-2; CDR3aa: CASRGQGRYEQYF; CDR3nt: TGTGCCAGCAGGGGACAGGGGCGTTACGAGCAGTACTTC
d_gene: .; j_gene: TRBJ2-1; abundance: many; v_gene: TRBV6-1; CDR3aa: CAIPRGGWGHNEQFF; CDR3nt: TGTGCCATCCCAAGGGGGGGCTGGGGACACAATGAGCAGTTCTTC
d_gene: .; j_gene: TRBJ1-6; abundance: .; v_gene: TRBV5-1; CDR3aa: CASSLAGRGSPLHF; CDR3nt: TGCGCCAGCAGCTTGGCCGGGAGAGGTTCACCCCTCCACTTT
d_gene: TRBD2; j_gene: TRBJ2-1; abundance: few; v_gene: TRBV24-1; CDR3aa: CATAGGAGSYNEQFF; CDR3nt: TGTGCCACCGCTGGCGGAGCGGGATCCTACAATGAGCAGTTCTTC
d_gene: .; j_gene: TRBJ1-2; abundance: many; v_gene: TRBV5-1; CDR3aa: CASSLAGANGYTF; CDR3nt: TGCGCCAGCAGCTTGGCAGGAGCGAATGGCTACACCTTC
d_gene: .; j_gene: TRBJ2-7; abundance: many; v_gene: TRBV10-3; CDR3aa: CATTRDPRVGEQYF; CDR3nt: TGTGCCACCACCCGGGACCCCAGAGTTGGCGAGCAGTACTTC
d_gene: .; j_gene: TRBJ2-7; abundance: many; v_gene: TRBV5-8; CDR3aa: CASSTLLEGGEQYF; CDR3nt: TGTGCCAGCAGCACACTTCTAGAGGGCGGGGAGCAGTACTTC
d_gene: .; j_gene: TRBJ2-6; abundance: .; v_gene: TRBV7-3; CDR3aa: CASSLTGGTGANVLTF; CDR3nt: TGTGCCAGCAGCTTAACGGGCGGGACCGGGGCCAACGTCCTGACTTTC
d_gene: .; j_gene: TRBJ2-2; abundance: few; v_gene: TRBV12-3/TRBV12-4; CDR3aa: CASSLRSGNTGELFF; CDR3nt: TGTGCCAGCAGTTTAAGGTCGGGAAACACCGGGGAGCTGTTTTTT
d_gene: .; j_gene: TRBJ2-5; abundance: .; v_gene: TRBV19; CDR3aa: CASSGLFQETQYF; CDR3nt: TGTGCCAGTAGCGGACTCTTCCAAGAGACCCAGTACTTC
d_gene: .; j_gene: TRBJ2-1; abundance: .; v_gene: TRBV6-5; CDR3aa: CASSFNREGEQFF; CDR3nt: TGTGCCAGCAGTTTTAACAGGGAAGGTGAGCAGTTCTTC
d_gene: TRBD2; j_gene: TRBJ2-5; abundance: many; v_gene: TRBV5-1; CDR3aa: CASRAIAGGETQYF; CDR3nt: TGCGCCAGCAGGGCGATAGCGGGAGGGGAGACCCAGTACTTC
d_gene: .; j_gene: TRBJ2-2; abundance: many; v_gene: TRBV13; CDR3aa: CASGTGELFF; CDR3nt: TGTGCCAGCGGTACCGGGGAGCTGTTTTTT
d_gene: .; j_gene: TRBJ1-3; abundance: few; v_gene: TRBV6-1; CDR3aa: CASARGDTIYF; CDR3nt: TGTGCCAGCGCGCGTGGGGACACCATATATTTT
d_gene: TRBD2; j_gene: TRBJ2-7; abundance: many; v_gene: TRBV2; CDR3aa: CASLGVAGRGEQYF; CDR3nt: TGTGCCAGCTTAGGGGTAGCGGGGAGAGGGGAGCAGTACTTC
d_gene: TRBD2; j_gene: TRBJ2-2; abundance: .; v_gene: TRBV10-3; CDR3aa: CAISGMASGRGRTGELFF; CDR3nt: TGTGCCATCAGTGGCATGGCTAGCGGGAGAGGCCGGACCGGGGAGCTGTTTTTT
d_gene: .; j_gene: TRBJ2-7; abundance: many; v_gene: TRBV10-1; CDR3aa: CASSESGRLGVEQYF; CDR3nt: TGCGCCAGCAGTGAGTCGGGAAGACTAGGGGTCGAGCAGTACTTC
d_gene: .; j_gene: TRBJ2-4; abundance: many; v_gene: TRBV28; CDR3aa: CASSFVVRNTKDKNIQYF; CDR3nt: TGTGCCAGCAGTTTCGTGGTCAGAAACACAAAGGACAAAAACATTCAGTACTTC
d_gene: .; j_gene: TRBJ2-3; abundance: many; v_gene: TRBV10-3; CDR3aa: CAISESAGSTDTQYF; CDR3nt: TGTGCCATCAGTGAGTCCGCAGGGAGCACAGATACGCAGTATTTT
d_gene: TRBD1; j_gene: TRBJ2-3; abundance: few; v_gene: TRBV19; CDR3aa: CASSIGQGAITDTQYF; CDR3nt: TGTGCCAGTAGTATCGGGCAGGGGGCGATCACAGATACGCAGTATTTT
d_gene: .; j_gene: TRBJ2-7; abundance: .; v_gene: TRBV18; CDR3aa: CASSQRAHYEQYF; CDR3nt: TGTGCCAGCTCGCAACGTGCCCACTACGAGCAGTACTTC
d_gene: TRBD1; j_gene: TRBJ2-5; abundance: many; v_gene: TRBV12-3/TRBV12-4; CDR3aa: CASSSGGGLQETQYF; CDR3nt: TGTGCCAGCAGCTCAGGGGGCGGACTCCAAGAGACCCAGTACTTC
d_gene: .; j_gene: TRBJ2-7; abundance: many; v_gene: TRBV11-2; CDR3aa: CASSLGRTREQYF; CDR3nt: TGTGCCAGCAGCTTAGGACGGACAAGGGAGCAGTACTTC
d_gene: .; j_gene: TRBJ1-3; abundance: many; v_gene: TRBV30; CDR3aa: CAFRLSGNTIYF; CDR3nt: TGTGCCTTCAGACTATCTGGAAACACCATATATTTT
d_gene: .; j_gene: TRBJ2-1; abundance: .; v_gene: TRBV15; CDR3aa: CATSRDQYEQFF; CDR3nt: TGTGCCACCAGCAGAGATCAGTATGAGCAGTTCTTC
d_gene: .; j_gene: TRBJ2-2; abundance: .; v_gene: TRBV5-1; CDR3aa: CVSSSMAPDTGELFF; CDR3nt: TGCGTCAGCAGCTCAATGGCCCCAGACACCGGGGAGCTGTTTTTT
d_gene: .; j_gene: TRBJ2-2; abundance: many; v_gene: TRBV4-2; CDR3aa: CASSRGETTGELFF; CDR3nt: TGTGCCAGCAGCCGGGGCGAGACCACCGGGGAGCTGTTTTTT
d_gene: .; j_gene: TRBJ2-1; abundance: many; v_gene: TRBV11-2; CDR3aa: CASSIRGGNEQFF; CDR3nt: TGTGCCAGCAGCATAAGAGGAGGTAATGAGCAGTTCTTC
d_gene: TRBD1; j_gene: TRBJ1-1; abundance: many; v_gene: TRBV12-5; CDR3aa: CASATTGATEAFF; CDR3nt: TGTGCTAGTGCCACCACAGGGGCCACTGAAGCTTTCTTT
d_gene: TRBD2; j_gene: TRBJ2-1; abundance: many; v_gene: TRBV20-1; CDR3aa: CSAPSAGDWNEQFF; CDR3nt: TGCAGTGCCCCCTCAGCGGGAGACTGGAATGAGCAGTTCTTC
d_gene: TRBD2; j_gene: TRBJ2-1; abundance: many; v_gene: TRBV12-3/TRBV12-4; CDR3aa: CASRSGRLYNEQFF; CDR3nt: TGTGCCAGCCGTAGCGGGAGGCTCTACAATGAGCAGTTCTTC
d_gene: TRBD1; j_gene: TRBJ2-1; abundance: many; v_gene: TRBV5-1; CDR3aa: CASSNPGQDYSGTYNEQFF; CDR3nt: TGCGCCAGCAGCAATCCGGGACAGGACTATTCCGGCACATACAATGAGCAGTTCTTC
d_gene: .; j_gene: TRBJ1-2; abundance: .; v_gene: TRBV7-3; CDR3aa: CASSPTAQYAYGYTF; CDR3nt: TGTGCCAGCAGCCCGACGGCCCAGTATGCCTATGGCTACACCTTC
d_gene: .; j_gene: TRBJ1-4; abundance: many; v_gene: TRBV19; CDR3aa: CASSWRPNEKLFF; CDR3nt: TGTGCCAGTAGTTGGAGACCGAATGAAAAACTGTTTTTT
d_gene: TRBD1; j_gene: TRBJ2-7; abundance: many; v_gene: TRBV20-1; CDR3aa: CSARDASGQGTYEQYF; CDR3nt: TGCAGTGCTAGAGATGCGTCGGGACAGGGCACATACGAGCAGTACTTC
d_gene: .; j_gene: TRBJ2-3; abundance: few; v_gene: TRBV7-9; CDR3aa: CASSLDLAVETDTQYF; CDR3nt: TGTGCCAGCAGCTTAGATTTAGCGGTGGAGACAGATACGCAGTATTTT
d_gene: .; j_gene: TRBJ2-7; abundance: .; v_gene: TRBV3-1; CDR3aa: CASSQDGGLTGREYF; CDR3nt: TGTGCCAGCAGCCAAGATGGGGGGTTGACAGGAAGAGAGTACTTC
d_gene: TRBD1; j_gene: TRBJ1-1; abundance: many; v_gene: TRBV20-1; CDR3aa: CSADRGRTEAFF; CDR3nt: TGCAGTGCCGACAGGGGGAGGACTGAAGCTTTCTTT
d_gene: TRBD1; j_gene: TRBJ2-3; abundance: many; v_gene: TRBV18; CDR3aa: CASSPPGQEADTQYF; CDR3nt: TGTGCCAGCTCACCACCCGGACAGGAGGCAGATACGCAGTATTTT
d_gene: TRBD2; j_gene: TRBJ2-3; abundance: .; v_gene: TRBV6-1; CDR3aa: CASSVSGPDTDTQYF; CDR3nt: TGTGCCAGCAGTGTTAGCGGGCCTGACACAGATACGCAGTATTTT
d_gene: .; j_gene: TRBJ2-4; abundance: few; v_gene: TRBV6-5; CDR3aa: CASSYRGLAKNIQYF; CDR3nt: TGTGCCAGCAGTTACCGCGGATTAGCCAAAAACATTCAGTACTTC
d_gene: .; j_gene: TRBJ2-2; abundance: many; v_gene: TRBV20-1; CDR3aa: CSARVQITGELFF; CDR3nt: TGCAGTGCTAGAGTACAGATCACCGGGGAGCTGTTTTTT
d_gene: .; j_gene: TRBJ1-2; abundance: .; v_gene: TRBV9; CDR3aa: CASSETVNYGYTF; CDR3nt: TGTGCCAGCAGCGAGACAGTGAACTATGGCTACACCTTC
d_gene: TRBD2; j_gene: TRBJ2-3; abundance: few; v_gene: TRBV20-1; CDR3aa: CSARGKREGRRTDTQYF; CDR3nt: TGCAGTGCGAGGGGGAAGCGGGAGGGCCGACGCACAGATACGCAGTATTTT
d_gene: TRBD2; j_gene: TRBJ2-5; abundance: many; v_gene: TRBV2; CDR3aa: CASGGLAGQETQYF; CDR3nt: TGTGCCAGCGGTGGGCTAGCGGGACAAGAGACCCAGTACTTC
d_gene: .; j_gene: TRBJ1-1; abundance: many; v_gene: TRBV6-5; CDR3aa: CASSYSGDIMNTEAFF; CDR3nt: TGTGCCAGCAGTTACTCAGGTGACATAATGAACACTGAAGCTTTCTTT
d_gene: .; j_gene: TRBJ2-7; abundance: many; v_gene: TRBV7-9; CDR3aa: CASSSGLFYEQYF; CDR3nt: TGTGCCAGCAGCTCCGGACTCTTCTACGAGCAGTACTTC
d_gene: .; j_gene: TRBJ2-1; abundance: few; v_gene: TRBV27; CDR3aa: CASSLTFADEQFF; CDR3nt: TGTGCCAGCAGTTTAACGTTCGCGGATGAGCAGTTCTTC
d_gene: .; j_gene: TRBJ2-7; abundance: few; v_gene: TRBV4-1; CDR3aa: CASSQPTRSIGGEQYF; CDR3nt: TGCGCCAGCAGCCAACCGACCAGGTCCATCGGGGGCGAGCAGTACTTC
d_gene: .; j_gene: TRBJ1-2; abundance: .; v_gene: TRBV5-4; CDR3aa: CASSPPIVPQSGYTF; CDR3nt: TGTGCCAGCAGCCCCCCGATAGTCCCCCAGTCTGGCTACACCTTC
d_gene: .; j_gene: TRBJ2-2; abundance: few; v_gene: TRBV18; CDR3aa: CASSPDRSAGELFF; CDR3nt: TGTGCCAGCTCACCCGACAGGTCGGCCGGGGAGCTGTTTTTT
d_gene: .; j_gene: TRBJ2-1; abundance: .; v_gene: TRBV6-1; CDR3aa: CASSEVSPGFF; CDR3nt: TGTGCCAGCAGTGAAGTTTCTCCCGGGTTCTTC
d_gene: TRBD2; j_gene: TRBJ2-5; abundance: many; v_gene: TRBV28; CDR3aa: CASFRTSGAGETQYF; CDR3nt: TGTGCCAGCTTTAGGACTAGCGGGGCAGGGGAGACCCAGTACTTC
d_gene: .; j_gene: TRBJ2-3; abundance: .; v_gene: TRBV2; CDR3aa: CASSESLGGNTDTQYF; CDR3nt: TGTGCCAGCAGTGAATCCCTGGGCGGGAACACAGATACGCAGTATTTT